This T cell receptor (delta chain) was recorded in a study of γδ T cells in repeated Plasmodium falciparum infection. The study's findings and limits: Vgamma9/Vdelta2+ repertoires stayed stably polyclonal over time and infection.

TCRdb processed the multiplex PCR reads again with the CATT caller. The sample shows tens of thousands of delta-chain clones, about 1.5% of them seen only once. Vgamma9/Vdelta2+ and Vdelta2-negative gammadelta T cells were flow-sorted from PBMC for bulk sequencing. Many counts were recorded for this clone. Its target is unknown. TCRdb's entry gives the protein of a much larger clone, which mismatches this DNA's translation at residue 12, likely from a read error; the protein reported here is translated from the DNA. Germline values: CDR1 TSWWSYY, CDR2 QGS. The CDR3 sequence is 17 residues long. The V end was cut by 5 bases, the J end by 7 bases, with 26 bases between.

J is TRDJ1 and V is TRDV1, with D maybe TRDD3 (6 bases). The TCR was taken from a pool of human donors (malaria-infected and uninfected, not separated). Sequenced material: gamma-delta T cells from blood. The CDR3 protein is CALGTPSVSGEAGKLIF. CDR3 nucleotide sequence: TGTGCTCTTGGGACTCCTAGTGTGTCGGGGGAGGCCGGTAAACTCATCTTT.